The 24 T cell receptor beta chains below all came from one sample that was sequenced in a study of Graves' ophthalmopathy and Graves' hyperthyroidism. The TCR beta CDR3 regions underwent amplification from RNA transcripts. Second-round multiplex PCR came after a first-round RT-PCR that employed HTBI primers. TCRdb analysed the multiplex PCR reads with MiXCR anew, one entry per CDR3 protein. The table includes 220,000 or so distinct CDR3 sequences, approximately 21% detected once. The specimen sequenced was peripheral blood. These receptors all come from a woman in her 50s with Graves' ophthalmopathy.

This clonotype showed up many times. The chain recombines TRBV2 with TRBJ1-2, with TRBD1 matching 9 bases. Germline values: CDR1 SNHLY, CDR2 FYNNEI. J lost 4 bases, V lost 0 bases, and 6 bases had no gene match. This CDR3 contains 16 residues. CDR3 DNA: TGTGCCAGCAGTGAAGCGGGGACAGGGAGGGCCTATGGCTACACCTTC. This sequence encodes CASSEAGTGRAYGYTF.

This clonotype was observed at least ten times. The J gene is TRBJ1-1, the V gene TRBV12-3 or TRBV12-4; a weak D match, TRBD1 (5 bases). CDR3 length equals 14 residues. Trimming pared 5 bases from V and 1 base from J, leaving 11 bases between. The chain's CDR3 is CASSVREANTEAFF. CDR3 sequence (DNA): TGTGCCAGCAGTGTCAGGGAGGCGAACACTGAAGCTTTCTTT.

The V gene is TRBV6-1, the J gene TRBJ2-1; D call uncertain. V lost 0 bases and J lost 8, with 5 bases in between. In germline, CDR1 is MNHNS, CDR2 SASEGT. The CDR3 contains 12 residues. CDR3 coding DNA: TGTGCCAGCAGTGAAGCAGGGTATGAGCAGTTCTTC. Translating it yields CASSEAGYEQFF.

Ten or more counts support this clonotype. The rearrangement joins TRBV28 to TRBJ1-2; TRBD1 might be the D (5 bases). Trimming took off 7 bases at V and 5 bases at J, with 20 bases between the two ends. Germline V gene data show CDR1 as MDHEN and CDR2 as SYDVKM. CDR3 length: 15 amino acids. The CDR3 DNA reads TGTGCCAGCAAATACGCGGGGGGGGGAGAATATGGCTACACCTTC. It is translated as CASKYAGGGEYGYTF.

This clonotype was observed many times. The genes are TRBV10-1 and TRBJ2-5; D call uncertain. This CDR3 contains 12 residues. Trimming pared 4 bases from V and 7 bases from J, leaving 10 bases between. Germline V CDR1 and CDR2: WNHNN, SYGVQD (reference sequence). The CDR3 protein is CASSGPGGTQYF. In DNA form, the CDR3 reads TGCGCCAGCAGTGGACCGGGCGGGACCCAGTACTTC.

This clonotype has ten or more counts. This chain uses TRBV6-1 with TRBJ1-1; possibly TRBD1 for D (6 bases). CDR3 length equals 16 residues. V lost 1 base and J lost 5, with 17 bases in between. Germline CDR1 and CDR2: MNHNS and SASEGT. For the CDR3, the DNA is TGTGCCAGCAGTGAAGGGACAGCCCGGGTGGTAACTGAAGCTTTCTTT. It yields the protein CASSEGTARVVTEAFF.

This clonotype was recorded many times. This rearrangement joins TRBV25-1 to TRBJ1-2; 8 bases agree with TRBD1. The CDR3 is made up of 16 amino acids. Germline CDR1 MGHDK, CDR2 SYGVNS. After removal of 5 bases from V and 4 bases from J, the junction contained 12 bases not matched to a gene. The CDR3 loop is CASSWTGKPHFYGYTF. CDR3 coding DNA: TGTGCCAGCAGTTGGACAGGGAAACCCCACTTCTATGGCTACACCTTC.

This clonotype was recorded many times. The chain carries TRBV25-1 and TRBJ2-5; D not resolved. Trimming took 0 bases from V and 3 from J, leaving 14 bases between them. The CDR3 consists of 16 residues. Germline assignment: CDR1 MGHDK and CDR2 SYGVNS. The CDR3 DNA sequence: TGTGCCAGCAGTGAATATAAGAGTACCACCAAAGAGACCCAGTACTTC. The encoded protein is CASSEYKSTTKETQYF.

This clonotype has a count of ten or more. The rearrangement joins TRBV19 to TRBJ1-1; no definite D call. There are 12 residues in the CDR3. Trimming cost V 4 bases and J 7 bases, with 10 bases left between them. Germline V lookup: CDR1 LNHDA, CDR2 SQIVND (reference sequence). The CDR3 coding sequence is TGTGCCAGTAGTAGTCGAGTGGGTGAAGCTTTCTTT. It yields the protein CASSSRVGEAFF.

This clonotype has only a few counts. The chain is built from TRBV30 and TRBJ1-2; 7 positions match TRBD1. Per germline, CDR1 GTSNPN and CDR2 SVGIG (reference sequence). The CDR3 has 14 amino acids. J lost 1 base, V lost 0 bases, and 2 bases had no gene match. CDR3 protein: CAWSVAGGNYGYTF. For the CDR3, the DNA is TGTGCCTGGAGTGTAGCAGGGGGTAACTATGGCTACACCTTC.

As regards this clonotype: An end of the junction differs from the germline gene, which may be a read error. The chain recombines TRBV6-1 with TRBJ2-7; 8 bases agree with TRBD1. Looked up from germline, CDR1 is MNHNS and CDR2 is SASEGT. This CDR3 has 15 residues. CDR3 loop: CTSSPGTGFSYERYF. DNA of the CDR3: TGTACCAGCAGTCCCGGGACAGGCTTCTCCTACGAGCGGTACTTC.

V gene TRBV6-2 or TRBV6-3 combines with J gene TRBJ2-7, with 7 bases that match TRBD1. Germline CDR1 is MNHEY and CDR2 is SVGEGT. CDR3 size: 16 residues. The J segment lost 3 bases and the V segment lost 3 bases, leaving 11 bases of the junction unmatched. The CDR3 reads CASSYKDRVRNYEQYF. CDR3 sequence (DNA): TGTGCCAGCAGTTATAAAGACAGGGTTCGGAACTACGAGCAGTACTTC.

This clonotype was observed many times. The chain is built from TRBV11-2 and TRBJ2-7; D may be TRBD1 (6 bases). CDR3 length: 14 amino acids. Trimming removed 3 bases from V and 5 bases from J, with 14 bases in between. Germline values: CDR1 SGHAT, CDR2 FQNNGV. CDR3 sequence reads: CASSFSGRDNEQYF. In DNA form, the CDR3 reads TGTGCCAGCAGCTTTTCAGGCAGGGACAACGAGCAGTACTTC.

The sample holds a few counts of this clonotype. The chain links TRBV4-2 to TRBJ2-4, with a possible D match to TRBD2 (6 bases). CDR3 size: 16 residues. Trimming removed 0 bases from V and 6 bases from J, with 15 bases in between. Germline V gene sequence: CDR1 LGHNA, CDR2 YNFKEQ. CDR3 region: CASSQEVWGDLNIQYF. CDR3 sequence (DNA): TGTGCCAGCAGCCAAGAGGTTTGGGGGGACTTAAACATTCAGTACTTC.

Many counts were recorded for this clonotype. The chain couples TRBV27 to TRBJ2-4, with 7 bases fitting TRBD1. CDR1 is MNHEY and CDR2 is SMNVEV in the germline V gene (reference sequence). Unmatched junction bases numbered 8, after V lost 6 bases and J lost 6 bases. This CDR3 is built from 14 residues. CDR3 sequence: CASSRDSVVNIQYF. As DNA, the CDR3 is TGTGCCAGCAGCCGGGACAGCGTGGTAAACATTCAGTACTTC.

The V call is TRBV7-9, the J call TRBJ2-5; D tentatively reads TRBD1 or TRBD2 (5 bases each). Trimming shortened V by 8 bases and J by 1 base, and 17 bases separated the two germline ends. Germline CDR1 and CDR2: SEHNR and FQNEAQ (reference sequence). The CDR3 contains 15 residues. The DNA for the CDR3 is TGTGCCAGCCGTAGAGGGACCTTTATCCAAGAGACCCAGTACTTC. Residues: CASRRGTFIQETQYF.

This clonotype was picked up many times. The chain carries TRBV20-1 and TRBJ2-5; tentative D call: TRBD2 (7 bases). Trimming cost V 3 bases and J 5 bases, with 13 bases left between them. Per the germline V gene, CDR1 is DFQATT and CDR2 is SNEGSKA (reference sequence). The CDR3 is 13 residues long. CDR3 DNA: TGCAGTGCTAGGGAGGGGGGGTATGAGACCCAGTACTTC. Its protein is CSAREGGYETQYF.

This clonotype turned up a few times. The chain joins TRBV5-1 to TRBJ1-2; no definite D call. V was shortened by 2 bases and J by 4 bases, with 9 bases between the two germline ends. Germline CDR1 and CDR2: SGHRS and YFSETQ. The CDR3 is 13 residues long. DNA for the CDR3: TGCGCCAGCAGCTTTGACGGGTCCTATGGCTACACCTTC. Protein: CASSFDGSYGYTF.

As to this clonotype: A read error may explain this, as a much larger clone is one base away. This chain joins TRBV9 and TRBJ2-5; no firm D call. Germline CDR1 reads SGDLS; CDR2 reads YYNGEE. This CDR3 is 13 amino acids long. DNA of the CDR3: TGTGCCAGCTGCGTGAGATCTGGGGAGACCCAGTACTTC. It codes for CASCVRSGETQYF.

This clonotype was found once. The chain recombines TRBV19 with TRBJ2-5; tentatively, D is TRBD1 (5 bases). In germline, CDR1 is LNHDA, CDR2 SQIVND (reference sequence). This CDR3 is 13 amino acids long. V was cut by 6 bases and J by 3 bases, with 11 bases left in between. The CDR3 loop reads CASSIAGKETQYF. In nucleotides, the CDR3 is TGTGCCAGTAGCATCGCAGGGAAAGAGACCCAGTACTTC.

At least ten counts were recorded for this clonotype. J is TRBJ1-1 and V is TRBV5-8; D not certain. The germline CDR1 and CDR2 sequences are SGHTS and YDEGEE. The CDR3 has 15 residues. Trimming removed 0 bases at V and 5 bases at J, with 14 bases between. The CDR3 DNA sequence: TGTGCCAGCAGCTTGGTCAAGATTTTCCAGACTGAAGCTTTCTTT. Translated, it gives CASSLVKIFQTEAFF.

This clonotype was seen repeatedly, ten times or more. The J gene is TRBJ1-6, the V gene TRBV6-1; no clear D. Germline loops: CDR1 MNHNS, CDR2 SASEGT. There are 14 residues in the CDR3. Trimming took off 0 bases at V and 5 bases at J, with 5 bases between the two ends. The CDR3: CASSEARNNSPLHF. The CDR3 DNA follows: TGTGCCAGCAGTGAAGCCCGGAATAATTCACCCCTCCACTTT.

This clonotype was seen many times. DNA for the CDR3: TGTGCCAGCAGCCAGACAGGGATCTACGAGCAGTACTTC. Its protein product is CASSQTGIYEQYF. The rearrangement links TRBV28 to TRBJ2-7, with 7 bases lining up with TRBD1. Trimming took 6 bases from V and 3 from J; bases not matched to a gene: 5. The CDR3 has 13 residues. Germline CDR1 is MDHEN and CDR2 is SYDVKM.

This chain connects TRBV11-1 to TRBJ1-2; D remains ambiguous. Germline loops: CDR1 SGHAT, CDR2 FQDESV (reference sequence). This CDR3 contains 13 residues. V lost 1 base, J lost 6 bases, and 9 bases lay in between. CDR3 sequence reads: CASSLGHLDGYTF. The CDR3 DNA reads TGTGCCAGCAGCTTAGGACATCTGGATGGCTACACCTTC. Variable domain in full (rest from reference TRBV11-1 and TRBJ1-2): EAEVAQSPRYKITEKSQAVAFWCDPISGHATLYWYRQILGQGPELLVQFQDESVVDDSQLPKDRFSAERLKGVDSTLKIQPAELGDSAMYLCASSLGHLDGYTFGSGTRLTVV.